This TCR beta chain was sequenced in a study of T cell changes during pregnancy in multiple sclerosis (dated by TCRdb to between 2018 and 2021). Concerning the study at large: The study examined how the T cell repertoire changed over the course of pregnancy in women with multiple sclerosis.

As to this clone: No cognate antigen has been identified for it. Base qualities are not at hand, and no much larger clone is one base apart.

Library construction relied on the immunoSEQ multiplex PCR assay. TCRdb provides this immuneACCESS table in a form limited to in-frame rearrangements. Some clones are lacking; in checked studies, under half of them reflect an unresolved V gene, and why the rest are absent is not known. The sample contains about 79,000 clones, roughly 95% of them found a single time. The ten largest make up approximately 0.71% of the sample. V is pruned by 3 bases and J by 0 bases, leaving 9 bases of the junction without a gene match. The germline V gene encodes CDR1 SQVTM and CDR2 ANQGSEA. There are 18 amino acids in the CDR3, from cysteine to phenylalanine inclusive. Of all the DNA, just the CDR3 is kept, 54 bases in frame from base 1.

This clonotype was sampled from a female donor in good health, enrolled as a control in a pregnancy study. Sequenced material: peripheral blood, taken in the second trimester of pregnancy. The rearrangement combines TRBV29-1 with TRBJ2-6, with 9 central nucleotides matching TRBD1. The CDR3 sequence is CSVDSGQGIFSGANVLTF. The bases read TGCAGCGTTGATAGTGGACAGGGGATCTTCTCTGGGGCCAACGTCCTGACTTTC.